This T cell receptor (beta chain) was found in a study of shared clonotypes between healthy human individuals. Study-level results: Expectations were that clonotype sharing among donors would be affected by sequencing depth.

This CDR3 has 14 amino acids. Germline V gene lookup returns CDR1 GTSNPN and CDR2 SVGIG (reference sequence). V trimming: 2 bases; J trimming: 2 bases; junction bases outside the gene matches: 3. The sample holds one count of this clone. The antigen is unknown. Distinct nucleotide sequences in the sample also encode this CDR3. Here immunoSEQ multiplex PCR was the method, and the copy in TCRdb shows in-frame clones only, minus some. The sample has around 2.5 million clones; 93% are singletons. The chain carries TRBV30 and TRBJ1-3, with 7 bases that match TRBD1. This sequence originates from a man younger than 30 in good health. Some clones in this sample may be carry-over from other donors' samples. The sequencing input was naive CD4+ T cells from PBMCs. Subset in this sample: CD45RA+ positively selected. In DNA, the CDR3 is TGTGCCTGGAGTTCAGGGGGTACTGGAAACACCATATATTTT. It is translated as CAWSSGGTGNTIYF.